This T cell receptor (beta chain) was observed in a study of blood T cell repertoires in COVID-19. The repertoire was sequenced with immunoSEQ multiplex PCR; TCRdb's copy has only in-frame clones and lacks some. The table lists some 200,000 clones, approximately 86% of them singletons, with around 0.93% in the top ten. Looked up from germline, CDR1 is SGHDN and CDR2 is FVKESK. Trimming cost V 1 base and J 7 bases, with 19 bases left between them. CDR3 length equals 16 residues. The sequencing sample was made of peripheral blood. The TCR originated in a man between 60 and 70 years old with COVID-19, enrolled during active disease. The chain couples TRBV14 to TRBJ1-2; possibly TRBD1 for D (5 bases). The CDR3 bases are TGTGCCAGCAGCCAAGGACAGAAGAGAAAGTCAGCTGGCTACACCTTC. It translates to CASSQGQKRKSAGYTF.